Listed below are T cell receptor beta chains from one sample, sequenced in a study of T cells in localized non-small cell lung cancer. The table came from immunoSEQ multiplex PCR; TCRdb's copy has only in-frame clones and leaves some out. This sample has about 35,000 clones, with roughly 90% found just once. The source was peripheral blood, collected before any cancer treatment. The receptors were sampled from a man aged 40 to 69 with stage I lung adenocarcinoma. CDR3s include the opening cysteine and the closing phenylalanine or tryptophan. The order of the fields is J gene, clone size, D gene, V gene, CDR3 protein, CDR3 DNA. D genes are given only for firm matches. For some rows the clone size is stated as once, few or many, or as a class when expanded; others skip it.

TRBJ1-1 . TRBD1 TRBV4-1 CASSQAGGTNTEAFF TGCGCCAGCAGCCAGGCAGGGGGGACGAACACTGAAGCTTTCTTT
TRBJ1-3 . . TRBV5-5 CASSLDPPPGNTIYF TGTGCCAGCAGCTTGGACCCCCCCCCGGGAAACACCATATATTTT
TRBJ1-1 . . TRBV7-2 CASSFEIMNTEAFF TGTGCCAGCAGCTTTGAGATAATGAACACTGAAGCTTTCTTT
TRBJ2-7 . TRBD2 TRBV7-2 CASSLVPSGGTYEQYF TGTGCCAGCAGCTTAGTACCTAGCGGGGGAACCTACGAGCAGTACTTC
TRBJ2-1 . . TRBV6-4 CASSVAVSDGTNEQFF TGTGCCAGCAGTGTAGCCGTCAGCGACGGGACTAATGAGCAGTTCTTC
TRBJ1-2 few . TRBV5-1 CASSLGSRGDDGYTF TGCGCCAGCAGCTTGGGGAGCAGGGGAGACGATGGCTACACCTTC
TRBJ1-3 once . TRBV18 CASSETREGNTIYF TGTGCCAGCTCCGAGACCAGGGAGGGAAACACCATATATTTT
TRBJ1-3 once . TRBV19 CASSSSPGSGNTIYF TGTGCCAGTAGTTCCTCGCCAGGCTCTGGAAACACCATATATTTT
TRBJ1-2 few TRBD1 TRBV5-6 CASSATTGGVYGYTF TGTGCCAGCAGCGCAACCACAGGGGGGGTATATGGCTACACCTTC
TRBJ1-1 few . TRBV19 CASISSRYTEAFF TGTGCCAGTATATCGTCGCGGTACACTGAAGCTTTCTTT
TRBJ2-7 . . TRBV6-5 CASSYSTSPYEQYF TGTGCCAGCAGTTACTCTACTAGCCCCTACGAGCAGTACTTC
TRBJ1-5 . . TRBV27 CASSLGGYQPQHF TGTGCCAGCAGTTTGGGGGGATACCAGCCCCAGCATTTT
TRBJ2-5 . TRBD1 TRBV19 CASSIGSGGETQYF TGTGCCAGTAGTATAGGGTCAGGGGGCGAGACCCAGTACTTC
TRBJ2-1 . TRBD2 TRBV9 CASSVGPSGGNNEQFF TGTGCCAGCAGCGTCGGTCCTAGCGGGGGAAACAATGAGCAGTTCTTC
TRBJ1-5 . . TRBV2 CASSGAGLYSNQPQHF TGTGCCAGCAGTGGGGCCGGATTATATAGCAATCAGCCCCAGCATTTT
TRBJ1-6 . . TRBV23-1 CASSQSDSSYNSPLHF TGCGCCAGCAGTCAATCAGACAGCTCCTATAATTCACCCCTCCACTTT
TRBJ1-2 . TRBD1 TRBV5-1 CASSLAPGGSYGYTF TGCGCCAGCAGCTTGGCGCCAGGGGGCAGCTATGGCTACACCTTC
TRBJ1-1 . TRBD1 TRBV15 CATSTRQGRNTEAFF TGTGCCACCAGCACCCGACAGGGTCGGAACACTGAAGCTTTCTTT
TRBJ1-1 . . TRBV30 CAWSVFGGAEAFF TGTGCCTGGAGTGTATTTGGAGGGGCTGAAGCTTTCTTT
TRBJ2-7 . TRBD1 TRBV11-2 CASSQGQTYEQYF TGTGCCAGCAGCCAGGGACAGACCTACGAGCAGTACTTC